The 10 T cell receptor beta chains presented below share a single source sample, sequenced in a study of human T cells and chemical hapten exposure. The time point denotes: patch test 1, 2 weeks after DPC sensitization. Treatment specified: therapeutic diphenylcyclopropenone sensitization with weekly scalp DPC. TCRdb re-called the RACE reads through MiXCR, storing one row per CDR3 protein. Of some 380,000 distinct CDR3 sequences in the sample, about 4.4% were seen once. Sequences were derived from whole blood, sampled in connection with sensitization to the hapten diphenylcyclopropenone (DPC). These receptor sequences come from a woman aged 45-59 years with alopecia areata. Some clones in this sample may be carry-over from other donors' samples.

This clonotype was counted many times. The V call is TRBV21-1, the J call TRBJ2-7; the D call in the table, TRBD1, was not verified against the DNA. TRBV21-1 is shown as a pseudogene. CDR3 length equals 17 residues. The CDR3 sequence is CASSNDRQGKRTYEQYF. CDR3 DNA sequence: TGTGCCAGCAGCAACGATAGACAGGGAAAACGGACCTACGAGCAGTACTTC.

There are many counts of this clonotype. The chain recombines TRBV28 with TRBJ2-7, with 10 bases aligning to TRBD1. V was clipped by 5 bases and J by 4 bases; unmatched bases: 2. This CDR3 is 13 amino acids long. CDR1 is MDHEN and CDR2 is SYDVKM in the germline V gene. This CDR3 is CASSGDRGYEQYF. As DNA, the CDR3 is TGTGCCAGCAGTGGGGACAGGGGATACGAGCAGTACTTC.

The chain combines TRBV20-1 with TRBJ2-1; 7 bases match TRBD1. The CDR3 length is 13 residues. V was clipped by 6 bases and J by 7 bases; unmatched bases: 9. CDR1 DFQATT and CDR2 SNEGSKA come from the germline V gene (reference sequence). The CDR3 reads CSARRDRVNEQFF. The DNA of the CDR3 is TGCAGTGCCCGCCGGGACAGAGTAAATGAGCAGTTCTTC.

This clonotype was observed many times. J is TRBJ2-1 and V is TRBV29-1; TRBD1 aligns across 8 bases. V dropped 6 bases and J dropped 8; count of bases not matched to a gene: 3. Germline values: CDR1 SQVTM, CDR2 ANQGSEA. This CDR3 contains 11 residues. CDR3 amino acids: CSVSQGDEQFF. The CDR3 nucleotides are TGCAGCGTCTCACAGGGGGATGAGCAGTTCTTC.

The V call is TRBV3-1, the J call TRBJ2-1, with 10 bases lining up with TRBD1. Germline CDR1 reads LGHDT; CDR2 reads YNNKEL (reference sequence). The ends lost 1 base at V and 8 bases at J; junction bases unmatched: 8. This CDR3 contains 16 residues. The CDR3 region is CASSQGVGDRGDEQFF. The CDR3 DNA is TGTGCCAGCAGCCAAGGGGTGGGGGACAGGGGAGATGAGCAGTTCTTC.

This clonotype was seen more than once but under ten times. The V gene is TRBV4-1, the J gene TRBJ2-1; D might be TRBD1 (6 bases). The CDR3 loop spans 13 amino acids. Germline-derived CDR1 and CDR2 are MGHRA and YSYEKL. Trimming pared 4 bases from V and 10 bases from J, leaving 14 bases between. The chain's CDR3 is CASSPWKGQEQFF. The CDR3 DNA reads as TGCGCCAGCAGCCCATGGAAAGGACAGGAGCAGTTCTTC.

This clonotype was counted many times. The chain uses TRBV20-1 and TRBJ2-1, with TRBD1 identical over 9 bases. V shed 5 bases and J 4 bases; nucleotides not matched to a gene: 6. The CDR3 is 14 amino acids. Germline loops: CDR1 DFQATT, CDR2 SNEGSKA (reference sequence). The CDR3 is CSASDRGLYNEQFF. The CDR3 nucleotides are TGCAGTGCTTCAGACAGGGGGTTGTACAATGAGCAGTTCTTC.

This clonotype has at least ten counts. This chain links TRBV6-6 with TRBJ1-1; the D is unclear. Looked up from germline, CDR1 is MNHNY and CDR2 is SVGAGI (reference sequence). With 6 bases removed from V and 0 bases from J, the gap between germline ends came to 11 bases. The CDR3 is 14 amino acids. The CDR3 is CASSSRYVNTEAFF. The CDR3 nucleotides are TGTGCCAGCAGCTCCCGTTACGTGAACACTGAAGCTTTCTTT.

This clonotype was counted between two and nine times. DNA of the CDR3: TGCGCCAGCAGCCAAGATGGGGGAGGGCGGTACAATGAGCAGTTCTTC. This translates into CASSQDGGGRYNEQFF. The V call is TRBV4-3, the J call TRBJ2-1; 7 nucleotides align to TRBD2. Germline CDR1 reads LGHNA; CDR2 reads YSLEER. V shed 0 bases, J shed 4 bases, and the junction held 6 bases outside the gene matches. This CDR3 is 16 amino acids long.

This clonotype was seen many times. The rearrangement links TRBV6-6 to TRBJ2-5; D is uncertain. The germline CDR1 and CDR2 sequences are MNHNY and SVGAGI (reference sequence). V dropped 6 bases and J dropped 0 bases, with 11 bases sitting between them. CDR3 length: 14 amino acids. CDR3 protein: CASRKVSHQETQYF. In nucleotides, the CDR3 is TGTGCCAGCAGGAAGGTTTCCCACCAAGAGACCCAGTACTTC.